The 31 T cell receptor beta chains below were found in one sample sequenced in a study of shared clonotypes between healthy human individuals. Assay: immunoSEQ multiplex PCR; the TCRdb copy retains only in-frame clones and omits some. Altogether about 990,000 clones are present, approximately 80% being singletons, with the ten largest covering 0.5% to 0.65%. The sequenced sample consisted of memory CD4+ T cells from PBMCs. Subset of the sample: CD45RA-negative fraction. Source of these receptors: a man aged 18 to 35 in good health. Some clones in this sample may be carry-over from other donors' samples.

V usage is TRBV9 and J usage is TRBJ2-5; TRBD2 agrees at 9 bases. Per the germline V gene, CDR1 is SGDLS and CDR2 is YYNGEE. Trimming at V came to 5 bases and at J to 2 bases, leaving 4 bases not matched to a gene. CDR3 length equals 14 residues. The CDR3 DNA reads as TGTGCCAGCAGTGATCTAGCGGGGCAAGAGACCCAGTACTTC. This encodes CASSDLAGQETQYF. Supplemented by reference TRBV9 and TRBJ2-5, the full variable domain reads DSGVTQTPKHLITATGQRVTLRCSPRSGDLSVYWYQQSLDQGLQFLIQYYNGEERAKGNILERFSAQQFPDLHSELNLSSLELGDSALYFCASSDLAGQETQYFGPGTRLLVL.

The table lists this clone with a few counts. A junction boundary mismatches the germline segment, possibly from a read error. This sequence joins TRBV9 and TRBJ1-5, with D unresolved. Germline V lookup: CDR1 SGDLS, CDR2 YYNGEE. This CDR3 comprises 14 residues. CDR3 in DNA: TGCGCCAGCAGCGTAGATTTCGGGAGTCAGCCCCAGCATTTT. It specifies CASSVDFGSQPQHF. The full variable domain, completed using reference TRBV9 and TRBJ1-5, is DSGVTQTPKHLITATGQRVTLRCSPRSGDLSVYWYQQSLDQGLQFLIQYYNGEERAKGNILERFSAQQFPDLHSELNLSSLELGDSALYFCASSVDFGSQPQHFGDGTRLSIL.

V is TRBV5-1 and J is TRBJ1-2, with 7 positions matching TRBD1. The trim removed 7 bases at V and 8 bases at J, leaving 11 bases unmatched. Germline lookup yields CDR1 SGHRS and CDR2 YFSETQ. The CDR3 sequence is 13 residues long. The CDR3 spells CASSYNRGGGYTF. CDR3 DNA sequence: TGCGCCAGCTCCTACAACAGGGGAGGCGGCTACACCTTC. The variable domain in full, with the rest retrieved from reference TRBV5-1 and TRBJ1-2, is KAGVTQTPRYLIKTRGQQVTLSCSPISGHRSVSWYQQTPGQGLQFLFEYFSETQRNKGNFPGRFSGRQFSNSRSEMNVSTLELGDSALYLCASSYNRGGGYTFGSGTRLTVV.

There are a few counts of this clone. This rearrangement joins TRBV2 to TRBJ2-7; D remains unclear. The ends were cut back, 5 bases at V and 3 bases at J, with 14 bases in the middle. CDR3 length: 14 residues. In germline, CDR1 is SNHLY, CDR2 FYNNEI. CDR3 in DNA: TGTGCCAGCAGTAGTATTAGGGTCGGCTACGAGCAGTACTTC. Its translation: CASSSIRVGYEQYF.

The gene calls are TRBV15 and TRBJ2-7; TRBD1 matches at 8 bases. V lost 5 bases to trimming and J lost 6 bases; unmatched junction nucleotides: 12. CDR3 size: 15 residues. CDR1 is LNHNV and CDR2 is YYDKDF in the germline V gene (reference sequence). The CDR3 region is CATSRSGTGSFEQYF. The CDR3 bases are TGTGCCACCAGCCGCTCCGGGACAGGATCGTTCGAGCAGTACTTC.

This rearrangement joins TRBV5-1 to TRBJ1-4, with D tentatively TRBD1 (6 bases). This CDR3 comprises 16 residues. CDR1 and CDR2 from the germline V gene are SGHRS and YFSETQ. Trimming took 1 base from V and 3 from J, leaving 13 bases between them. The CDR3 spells CASSLNAGAPNEKLFF. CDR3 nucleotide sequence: TGCGCCAGCAGCTTGAACGCAGGGGCCCCTAATGAAAAACTGTTTTTT.

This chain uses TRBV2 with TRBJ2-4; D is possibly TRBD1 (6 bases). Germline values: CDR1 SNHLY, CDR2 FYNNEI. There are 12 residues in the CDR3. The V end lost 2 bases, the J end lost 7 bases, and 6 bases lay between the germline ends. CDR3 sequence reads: CASSERGNIQYF. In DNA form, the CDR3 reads TGTGCCAGCAGTGAAAGGGGGAACATTCAGTACTTC.

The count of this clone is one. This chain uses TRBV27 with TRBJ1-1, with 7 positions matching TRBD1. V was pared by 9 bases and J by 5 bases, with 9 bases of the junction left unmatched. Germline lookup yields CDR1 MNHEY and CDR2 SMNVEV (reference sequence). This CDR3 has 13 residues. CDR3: CASEDRAGTEAFF. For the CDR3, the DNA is TGTGCCAGTGAAGACAGGGCTGGGACTGAAGCTTTCTTT.

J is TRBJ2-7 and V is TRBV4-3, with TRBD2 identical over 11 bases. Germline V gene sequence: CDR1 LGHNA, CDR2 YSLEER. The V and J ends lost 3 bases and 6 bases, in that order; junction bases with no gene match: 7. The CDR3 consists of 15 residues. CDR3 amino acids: CASSQRLAGLGEQYF. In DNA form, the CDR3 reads TGCGCCAGCAGCCAGAGACTAGCGGGGCTGGGCGAGCAGTACTTC.

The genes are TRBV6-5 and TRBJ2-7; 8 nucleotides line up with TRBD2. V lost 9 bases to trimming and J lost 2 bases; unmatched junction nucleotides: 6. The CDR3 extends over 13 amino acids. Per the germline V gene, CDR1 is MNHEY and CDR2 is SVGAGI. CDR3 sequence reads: CASRGAGAYEQYF. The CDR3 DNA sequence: TGTGCCAGTAGGGGAGCGGGAGCCTACGAGCAGTACTTC.

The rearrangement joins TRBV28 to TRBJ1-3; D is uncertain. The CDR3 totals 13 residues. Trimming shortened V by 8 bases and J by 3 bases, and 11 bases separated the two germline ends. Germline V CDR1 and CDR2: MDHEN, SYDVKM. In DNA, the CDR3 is TGTGCCAGCCATAAGGGAGTTGGAAACACCATATATTTT. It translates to CASHKGVGNTIYF.

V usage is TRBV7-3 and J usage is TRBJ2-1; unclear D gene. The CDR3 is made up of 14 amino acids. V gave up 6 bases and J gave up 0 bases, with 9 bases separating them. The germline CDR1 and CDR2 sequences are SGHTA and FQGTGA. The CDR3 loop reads CASRLRDSYNEQFF. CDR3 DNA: TGTGCCAGCAGGCTGCGAGACTCCTACAATGAGCAGTTCTTC.

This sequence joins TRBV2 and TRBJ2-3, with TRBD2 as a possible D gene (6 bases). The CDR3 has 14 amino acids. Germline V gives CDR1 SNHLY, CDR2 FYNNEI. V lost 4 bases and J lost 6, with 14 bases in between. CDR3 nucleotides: TGTGCCAGCAGTGCAGGGCGTGGAGGGGATACGCAGTATTTT. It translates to CASSAGRGGDTQYF.

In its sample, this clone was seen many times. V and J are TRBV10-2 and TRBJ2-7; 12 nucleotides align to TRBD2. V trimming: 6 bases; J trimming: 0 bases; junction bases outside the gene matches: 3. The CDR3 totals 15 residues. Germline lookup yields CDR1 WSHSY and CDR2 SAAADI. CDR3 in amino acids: CASREGLAGSYEQYF. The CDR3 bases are TGCGCCAGCAGGGAGGGACTAGCGGGCTCCTACGAGCAGTACTTC.

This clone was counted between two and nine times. CDR3 nucleotides: TGCAGCTCCCGAAGGTCCAGCGGGAGTGAGGAGACCCAGTACTTC. Translating it yields CSSRRSSGSEETQYF. This chain connects TRBV29-1 to TRBJ2-5; TRBD2 aligns across 8 bases. The germline CDR1 and CDR2 sequences are SQVTM and ANQGSEA. With V trimmed by 8 bases and J by 5 bases, 16 bases remained unmatched. The CDR3 is 15 residues long. Full variable domain (rest looked up from reference TRBV29-1 and TRBJ2-5): SAVISQKPSRDICQRGTSLTIQCQVDSQVTMMFWYRQQPGQSLTLIATANQGSEATYESGFVIDKFPISRPNLTFSTLTVSNMSPEDSSIYLCSSRRSSGSEETQYFGPGTRLLVL.

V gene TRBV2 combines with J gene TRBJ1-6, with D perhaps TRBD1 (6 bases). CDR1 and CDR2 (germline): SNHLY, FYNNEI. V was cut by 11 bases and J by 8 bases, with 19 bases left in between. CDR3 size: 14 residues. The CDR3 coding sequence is TGTGCCGGCTCAATACGGGGGGGCGATTCACCCCTCCACTTT. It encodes CAGSIRGGDSPLHF.

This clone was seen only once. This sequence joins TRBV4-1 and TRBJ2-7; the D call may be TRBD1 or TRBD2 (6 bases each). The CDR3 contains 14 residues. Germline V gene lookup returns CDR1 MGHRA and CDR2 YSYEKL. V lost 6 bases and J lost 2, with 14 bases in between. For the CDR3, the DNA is TGCGCCAGCAGGCGCGGGGCAGGGGCCTACGAGCAGTACTTC. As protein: CASRRGAGAYEQYF.

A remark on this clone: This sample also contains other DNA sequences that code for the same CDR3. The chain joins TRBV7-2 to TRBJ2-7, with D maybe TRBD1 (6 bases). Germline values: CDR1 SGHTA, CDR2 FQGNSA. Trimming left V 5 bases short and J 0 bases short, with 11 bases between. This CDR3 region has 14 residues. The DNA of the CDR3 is TGTGCCAGCAGCCTTGACAGGTACTCCTACGAGCAGTACTTC. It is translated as CASSLDRYSYEQYF.

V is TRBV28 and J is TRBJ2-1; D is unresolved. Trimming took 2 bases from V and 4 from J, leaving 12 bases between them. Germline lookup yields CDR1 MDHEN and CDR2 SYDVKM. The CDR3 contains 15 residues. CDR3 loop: CASSLGRLDYNEQFF. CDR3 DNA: TGTGCCAGCAGTTTAGGTCGGCTGGATTACAATGAGCAGTTCTTC.

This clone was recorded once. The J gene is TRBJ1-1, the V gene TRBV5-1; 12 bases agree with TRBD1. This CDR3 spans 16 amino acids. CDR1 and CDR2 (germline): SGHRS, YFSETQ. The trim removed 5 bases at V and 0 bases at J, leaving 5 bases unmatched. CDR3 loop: CASRVGTGGMNTEAFF. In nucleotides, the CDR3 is TGCGCCAGCAGAGTAGGGACAGGGGGCATGAACACTGAAGCTTTCTTT.

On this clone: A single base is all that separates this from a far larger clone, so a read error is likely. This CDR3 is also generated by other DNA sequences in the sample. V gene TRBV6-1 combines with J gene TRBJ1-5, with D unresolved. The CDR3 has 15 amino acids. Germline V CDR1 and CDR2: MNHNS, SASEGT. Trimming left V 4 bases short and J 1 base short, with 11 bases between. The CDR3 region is CASSVQDISNQPQHF. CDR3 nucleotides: TGTGCCAGCAGTGTGCAAGACATAAGCAATCAGCCCCAGCATTTT.

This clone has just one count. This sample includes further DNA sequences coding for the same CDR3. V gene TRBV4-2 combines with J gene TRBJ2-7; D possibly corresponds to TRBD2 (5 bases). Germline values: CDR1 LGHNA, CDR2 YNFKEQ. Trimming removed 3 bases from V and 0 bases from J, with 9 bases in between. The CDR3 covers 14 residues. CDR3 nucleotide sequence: TGTGCCAGCAGCCAGCTGGGGAGCTCCTACGAGCAGTACTTC. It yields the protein CASSQLGSSYEQYF.

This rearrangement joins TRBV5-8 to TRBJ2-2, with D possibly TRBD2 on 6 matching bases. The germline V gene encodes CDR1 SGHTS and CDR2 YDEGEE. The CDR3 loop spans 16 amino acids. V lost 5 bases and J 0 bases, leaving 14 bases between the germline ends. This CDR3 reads CASSSGRGSNTGELFF. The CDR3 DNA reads TGTGCCAGCAGTTCGGGGCGGGGATCGAACACCGGGGAGCTGTTTTTT.

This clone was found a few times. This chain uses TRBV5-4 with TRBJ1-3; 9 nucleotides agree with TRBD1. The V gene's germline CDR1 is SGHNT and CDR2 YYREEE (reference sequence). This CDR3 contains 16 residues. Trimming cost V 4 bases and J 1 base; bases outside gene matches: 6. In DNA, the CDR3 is TGTGCCAGCAGCCCAGGACAGGGGCGTTCTGGAAACACCATATATTTT. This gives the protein CASSPGQGRSGNTIYF.

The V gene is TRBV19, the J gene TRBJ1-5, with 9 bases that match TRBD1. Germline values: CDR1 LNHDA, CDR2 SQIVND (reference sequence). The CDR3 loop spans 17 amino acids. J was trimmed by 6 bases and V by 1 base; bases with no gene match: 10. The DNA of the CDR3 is TGTGCCAGTAGTATAGGAGGTTGGGACAGGGACGGTCAGCCCCAGCATTTT. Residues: CASSIGGWDRDGQPQHF.

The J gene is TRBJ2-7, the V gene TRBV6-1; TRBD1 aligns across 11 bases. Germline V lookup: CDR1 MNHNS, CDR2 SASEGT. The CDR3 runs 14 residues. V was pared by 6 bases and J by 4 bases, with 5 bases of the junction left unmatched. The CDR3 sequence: CASRRTGGSYEQYF. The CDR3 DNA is TGTGCCAGCAGGCGGACAGGGGGCTCGTACGAGCAGTACTTC.

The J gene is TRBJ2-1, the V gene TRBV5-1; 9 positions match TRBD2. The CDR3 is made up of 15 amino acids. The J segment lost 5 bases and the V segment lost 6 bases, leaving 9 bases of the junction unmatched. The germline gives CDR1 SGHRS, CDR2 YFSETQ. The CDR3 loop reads CASNLGREGNNEQFF. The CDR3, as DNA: TGCGCCAGCAACCTGGGGCGGGAGGGGAACAATGAGCAGTTCTTC.

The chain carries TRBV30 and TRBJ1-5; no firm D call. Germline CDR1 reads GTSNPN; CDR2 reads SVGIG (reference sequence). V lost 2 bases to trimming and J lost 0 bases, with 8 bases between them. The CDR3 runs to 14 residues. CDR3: CAWSLEISNQPQHF. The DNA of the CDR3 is TGTGCCTGGAGTTTGGAGATTAGCAATCAGCCCCAGCATTTT. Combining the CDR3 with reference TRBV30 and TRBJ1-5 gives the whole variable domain SQTIHQWPATLVQPVGSPLSLECTVEGTSNPNLYWYRQAAGRGLQLLFYSVGIGQISSEVPQNLSASRPQDRQFILSSKKLLLSDSGFYLCAWSLEISNQPQHFGDGTRLSIL.

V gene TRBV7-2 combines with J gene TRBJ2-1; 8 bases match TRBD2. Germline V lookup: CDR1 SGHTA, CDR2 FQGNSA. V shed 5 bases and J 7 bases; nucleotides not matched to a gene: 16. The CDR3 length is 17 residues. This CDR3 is CASSTRKLAAMGNEQFF. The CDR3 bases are TGTGCCAGCAGCACACGAAAACTAGCGGCCATGGGGAATGAGCAGTTCTTC. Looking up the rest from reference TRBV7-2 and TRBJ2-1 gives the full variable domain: GAGVSQSPSNKVTEKGKDVELRCDPISGHTALYWYRQSLGQGLEFLIYFQGNSAPDKSGLPSDRFSAERTGGSVSTLTIQRTQQEDSAVYLCASSTRKLAAMGNEQFFGPGTRLTVL.

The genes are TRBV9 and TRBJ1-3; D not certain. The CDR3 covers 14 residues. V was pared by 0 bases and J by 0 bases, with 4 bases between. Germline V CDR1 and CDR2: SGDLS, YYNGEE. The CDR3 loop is CASSVELSGNTIYF. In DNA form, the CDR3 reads TGTGCCAGCAGCGTAGAACTCTCTGGAAACACCATATATTTT.

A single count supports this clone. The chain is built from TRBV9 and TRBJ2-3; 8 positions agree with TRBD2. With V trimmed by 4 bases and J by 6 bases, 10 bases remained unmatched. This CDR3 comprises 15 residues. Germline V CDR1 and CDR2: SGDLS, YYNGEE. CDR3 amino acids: CASSPRTGGTDTQYF. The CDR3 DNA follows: TGTGCCAGCAGCCCTCGAACGGGAGGGACGGATACGCAGTATTTT.